These T cell receptor beta chains were read from a single sample in a study of human T cells and chemical hapten exposure. TCRdb used MiXCR to reprocess the RACE reads, holding one entry per CDR3 protein. The table has fewer than 130,000 distinct CDR3 sequences, 11% seen once. The source was whole blood, collected in connection with sensitization to the hapten diphenylcyclopropenone (DPC). Receptors were obtained from a woman aged 40 to 50 with alopecia areata. Some clones in this sample may be carry-over from other donors' samples. Each CDR3 is given with its conserved first and last residue. A D gene is named only where the DNA matches it firmly. Clone size appears in some rows only: once, few, many, or a class for an expanded clone.

V: TRBV13; D: TRBD2; J: TRBJ2-1; size: few; DNA: TGTGCCGGCAGCCCGGGGACTAGCGGGAAGAGTCTATCCTACAATGAGCAGTTCTTC; CDR3: CAGSPGTSGKSLSYNEQFF
V: TRBV12-3/TRBV12-4; D: NA; J: TRBJ2-2; size: few; DNA: TGTGCCAGCACCACTCGGGCCCAAGGCGGGGAGCTGTTTTTT; CDR3: CASTTRAQGGELFF
V: TRBV7-6; D: TRBD1; J: TRBJ2-7; size: NA; DNA: TGTGCCAGCAGCCCCAGCCCGGGGGACAGGGAGGAGCAGTACTTC; CDR3: CASSPSPGDREEQYF
V: TRBV6-2/TRBV6-3; D: NA; J: TRBJ2-7; size: many; DNA: TGTGCCAGCGCATACCTTAAACGCTACGAGCAGTACTTC; CDR3: CASAYLKRYEQYF
V: TRBV5-1; D: NA; J: TRBJ2-2; size: many; DNA: TGCGCCAGCAGCTACGGACGGACGAACACCGGGGAGCTGTTTTTT; CDR3: CASSYGRTNTGELFF
V: TRBV19; D: TRBD1; J: TRBJ2-7; size: NA; DNA: TGTGCCAGTAGCAAAACCGGGACAGGGACCTACGAGCAGTACTTC; CDR3: CASSKTGTGTYEQYF
V: TRBV6-5; D: TRBD1; J: TRBJ1-5; size: few; DNA: TGTGCCAGCAGGAGGACAGGGGGCTCCCCCCAGCCCCAGCATTTT; CDR3: CASRRTGGSPQPQHF
V: TRBV3-1; D: NA; J: TRBJ2-7; size: many; DNA: TGTGCCAGCAGCCAACCGGGGGCCTACGAGCAGTACTTC; CDR3: CASSQPGAYEQYF
V: TRBV20-1; D: TRBD2; J: TRBJ2-1; size: few; DNA: TGCAGTGCTAGTCCTTTTTCAGCGGGGGGAAGTGATGAGCAGTTCTTC; CDR3: CSASPFSAGGSDEQFF
V: TRBV6-6; D: TRBD1; J: TRBJ1-5; size: NA; DNA: TGTGCCAGCAGTCCCGGACAGGGGGCAAGCAATCAGCCCCAGCATTTT; CDR3: CASSPGQGASNQPQHF
V: TRBV20-1; D: NA; J: TRBJ1-2; size: NA; DNA: TGCAGTGCTTCACCGGACGAGGGCTACACCTTC; CDR3: CSASPDEGYTF
V: TRBV7-8; D: TRBD1; J: TRBJ1-1; size: many; DNA: TGTGCCAGCAGCTTAGGAGGCAGGGGGATTGGAACTGAAGCTTTCTTT; CDR3: CASSLGGRGIGTEAFF
V: TRBV29-1; D: NA; J: TRBJ1-1; size: many; DNA: TGCAGCGTTGACACCGGGACACTTTACACTGAAGCTTTCTTT; CDR3: CSVDTGTLYTEAFF
V: TRBV2; D: NA; J: TRBJ2-1; size: NA; DNA: TGTGCCAGCAGTGTTACTAGGGGGGGCTACAATGAGCAGTTCTTC; CDR3: CASSVTRGGYNEQFF
V: TRBV2; D: NA; J: TRBJ2-3; size: many; DNA: TGTGCCAGCAGTCCCCCCGGGGATACGCAGTATTTT; CDR3: CASSPPGDTQYF
V: TRBV4-3; D: NA; J: TRBJ2-6; size: NA; DNA: TGCGCCAGCAGCCAAGATATGCGGAGCTCTGGGGCCAACGTCCTGACTTTC; CDR3: CASSQDMRSSGANVLTF
V: TRBV7-2; D: TRBD2; J: TRBJ2-7; size: few; DNA: TGTGCCAGCAGCTTAAATCGAGGCGGACTAGCGGGGGGGTACGAGCAGTACTTC; CDR3: CASSLNRGGLAGGYEQYF
V: TRBV15; D: TRBD1; J: TRBJ1-3; size: few; DNA: TGTGCCACCAGCAGAGACAGGGGGCTGTCAGGAAACACCATATATTTT; CDR3: CATSRDRGLSGNTIYF
V: TRBV29-1; D: NA; J: TRBJ2-2; size: many; DNA: TGCAGCGTTGTCAGGGGCGACACCGGGGAGCTGTTTTTT; CDR3: CSVVRGDTGELFF
V: TRBV20-1; D: TRBD1; J: TRBJ1-2; size: few; DNA: TGCAGTGCTTACTATTCCGGGACAGGAGTAAACTATGGCTACACCTTC; CDR3: CSAYYSGTGVNYGYTF
V: TRBV19; D: NA; J: TRBJ2-7; size: NA; DNA: TGTGCCAGTAGTCCAGCAATAAGACCATACTACGAGCAGTACTTC; CDR3: CASSPAIRPYYEQYF
V: TRBV5-1; D: TRBD1; J: TRBJ1-4; size: many; DNA: TGCGCCAGCAGCCCGACAGGGGGTGTTCATGAAAAACTGTTTTTT; CDR3: CASSPTGGVHEKLFF
V: TRBV6-5; D: TRBD2; J: TRBJ2-1; size: NA; DNA: TGTGCCAGCAGGCGCCTATCTAGCGGGAGTCACAATGAGCAGTTCTTC; CDR3: CASRRLSSGSHNEQFF
V: TRBV7-2; D: NA; J: TRBJ2-7; size: once; DNA: TGTGCCAGCAGCTTACAAGGACAGCACTACGAGCAGTACTTC; CDR3: CASSLQGQHYEQYF
V: TRBV14; D: NA; J: TRBJ1-1; size: few; DNA: TGTGCCAGCAGCCCGTTATCGGCATTGAACACTGAAGCTTTCTTT; CDR3: CASSPLSALNTEAFF
V: TRBV18; D: NA; J: TRBJ2-5; size: few; DNA: TGTGCCAGCTCACCAAGAAGGGGGGCAGAAGAGACCCAGTACTTC; CDR3: CASSPRRGAEETQYF
V: TRBV6-6; D: NA; J: TRBJ1-6; size: NA; DNA: TGTGCCACCCTGACAGATCCTGCCTATAATTCACCCCTCCACTTT; CDR3: CATLTDPAYNSPLHF
V: TRBV29-1; D: NA; J: TRBJ1-2; size: many; DNA: TGCAGCGTTGAACCCCCGGACACCGACTATGGCTACACCTTC; CDR3: CSVEPPDTDYGYTF
V: TRBV6-5; D: NA; J: TRBJ1-2; size: NA; DNA: TGTGGCAGCACTTCGATGGGGGGCGATGGCTACACCTTC; CDR3: CGSTSMGGDGYTF
V: TRBV12-3/TRBV12-4; D: NA; J: TRBJ1-1; size: many; DNA: TGTGCCAGCAGTTTAGCCAGTCGTTCCACTGAAGCTTTCTTT; CDR3: CASSLASRSTEAFF
V: TRBV6-5; D: TRBD1; J: TRBJ2-1; size: NA; DNA: TGTGCCAGCAGTACCCGGGACAGGGGCTTCTACAATGAGCAGTTCTTC; CDR3: CASSTRDRGFYNEQFF
V: TRBV11-2; D: TRBD2; J: TRBJ2-5; size: NA; DNA: TGTGCCAGCAGCTCGCCCTTGCGCGGGGGGACCCAAGAGACCCAGTACTTC; CDR3: CASSSPLRGGTQETQYF
V: TRBV5-5; D: NA; J: TRBJ2-5; size: NA; DNA: TGTGCCAGCAGCTTGGGGGGGCCGGGGTACTTC; CDR3: CASSLGGPGYF
V: TRBV7-9; D: NA; J: TRBJ1-1; size: many; DNA: TGTGCCAGCAGCTCCGGTCAGGACCCCCATTTT; CDR3: CASSSGQDPHF
V: TRBV11-2; D: NA; J: TRBJ1-1; size: NA; DNA: TGTGCCAGCAGCTTACTCACTATGAACACTGAAGCTTTCTTT; CDR3: CASSLLTMNTEAFF
V: TRBV29-1; D: NA; J: TRBJ1-1; size: many; DNA: TGCAGCGTCGCCGGGTGGACTGAAGCTTTCTTT; CDR3: CSVAGWTEAFF
V: TRBV6-1; D: TRBD2; J: TRBJ2-5; size: few; DNA: TGTGCCAGCAGTCGGGCGACTAGCGGGAGCCGGGAGACCCAGTACTTC; CDR3: CASSRATSGSRETQYF
V: TRBV12-3/TRBV12-4; D: NA; J: TRBJ1-1; size: many; DNA: TGTGCCAGCAGTTTGGGGCCGGGAGAAGCTTTCTTT; CDR3: CASSLGPGEAFF
V: TRBV29-1; D: NA; J: TRBJ2-3; size: NA; DNA: TGCAGCGACCTGACAGGCACAGATACGCAGTATTTT; CDR3: CSDLTGTDTQYF
V: TRBV6-2/TRBV6-3; D: NA; J: TRBJ1-1; size: many; DNA: TGTGCCAGCAGATTTCAGAGAGGGGTGGCTGAAGCTTTCTTT; CDR3: CASRFQRGVAEAFF
V: TRBV5-1; D: NA; J: TRBJ1-4; size: many; DNA: TGCGCCAGCAGCGTCGGGCCGGTCGAAAAACTGTTTTTT; CDR3: CASSVGPVEKLFF
V: TRBV13; D: NA; J: TRBJ1-1; size: many; DNA: TGTGCCAGCAGCCTAGAACAAAACACTGAAGCTTTCTTT; CDR3: CASSLEQNTEAFF
V: TRBV4-2; D: NA; J: TRBJ1-1; size: NA; DNA: TGTGCCAGCAGCCAGGTCGCTGGGGCTGAAGCTTTCTTT; CDR3: CASSQVAGAEAFF
V: TRBV5-1; D: TRBD1; J: TRBJ1-2; size: NA; DNA: TGCGCCAGCAACCCTCAAGCGGGACAGGCCTATGGCTACACCTTC; CDR3: CASNPQAGQAYGYTF
V: TRBV6-5; D: NA; J: TRBJ1-5; size: NA; DNA: TGTGCCAGCAGTCCGACAGACTATAGCAATCAGCCCCAGCATTTT; CDR3: CASSPTDYSNQPQHF
V: TRBV13; D: NA; J: TRBJ1-3; size: many; DNA: TGTGCCAGCAGCTTAATCATCTTTGAAGACACCATATATTTT; CDR3: CASSLIIFEDTIYF
V: TRBV3-1; D: NA; J: TRBJ1-6; size: NA; DNA: TGTGCCAGCAGCCTCCGGCGGGCAACGTCTTTTTCACCCCTCCACTTT; CDR3: CASSLRRATSFSPLHF
V: TRBV20-1; D: TRBD2; J: TRBJ2-7; size: few; DNA: TGCAGTGCCCACTTCAATAGCGGGAGGGCCTACGAGCAGTACTTC; CDR3: CSAHFNSGRAYEQYF
V: TRBV29-1; D: NA; J: TRBJ1-2; size: few; DNA: TGCAGCGTTGAGAGGGGGGATGGCTACACCTTC; CDR3: CSVERGDGYTF
V: TRBV24-1; D: NA; J: TRBJ1-1; size: many; DNA: TGTGCCACCAGTGATTTGCCCGGGGGGAGAGCTTTCTTT; CDR3: CATSDLPGGRAFF
V: TRBV15; D: NA; J: TRBJ1-5; size: many; DNA: TGTGCCACCAGCAGAGGGGCAGGGAATGGTCAGCCCCAGCATTTT; CDR3: CATSRGAGNGQPQHF
V: TRBV9; D: NA; J: TRBJ2-4; size: many; DNA: TGTGCCAGCAGCGCGGACAGCCTAGCCAAAAACATTCAGTACTTC; CDR3: CASSADSLAKNIQYF
V: TRBV10-2; D: TRBD2; J: TRBJ2-7; size: NA; DNA: TGCGCCAGCACTGAGACTAGCGGCGTGAGGGAGCAGTACTTC; CDR3: CASTETSGVREQYF